A selection of T cell receptor beta chains follows, all from one sample in a study of vaccination effects on CD4 cells after COVID-19. The protocol was immunoSEQ multiplex PCR, while the TCRdb copy is restricted to in-frame clones and leaves out a portion. Among tens of thousands of clones, around 81% were seen once, and the ten largest hold about 2.4%. These TCRs' antigens remain unknown. The sample here was CD4+ T cells from PBMCs cultured with HCoV-229E spike peptides, taken before COVID-19 vaccination. These receptors all come from a human donor who received a COVID-19 vaccine. Both conserved end residues are part of each CDR3. Fields, in order: D gene, clone size, V gene, J gene, CDR3 protein, CDR3 DNA. D genes are given only for firm matches. Size is stated for part of the rows, as once, few or many counts, or as a class when the clone is expanded.

>-|few|TRBV7-3|TRBJ2-5
CASSLTGRVSQETQYF
TGTGCCAGCAGCTTAACCGGGAGAGTATCCCAAGAGACCCAGTACTTC
>TRBD1|-|TRBV3-1/TRBV3-2|TRBJ1-2
CASSPAQGARGYTF
TGTGCCAGCAGCCCTGCCCAGGGGGCCCGTGGCTACACCTTC
>-|once|TRBV12-3/TRBV12-4|TRBJ2-3
CASSLGDGTQYF
TGTGCCAGCAGTTTAGGCGATGGCACGCAGTATTTT
>-|once|TRBV19|TRBJ1-5
CASNRGGGVNQPQHF
TGTGCCAGTAATAGGGGCGGAGGGGTTAATCAGCCCCAGCATTTT
>TRBD2|-|TRBV7-3|TRBJ2-3
CASSLTAVGLGTDTQYF
TGTGCCAGCAGCTTAACGGCGGTGGGACTAGGCACAGATACGCAGTATTTT
>TRBD2|once|TRBV4-1|TRBJ2-5
CASSQDAAGGLRETQYF
TGCGCCAGCAGCCAAGATGCGGCGGGGGGGCTCAGGGAGACCCAGTACTTC
>-|medium-sized|TRBV4-1|TRBJ2-6
CASSQLDMIPSGANVLTF
TGCGCCAGCAGCCAACTAGACATGATTCCCTCTGGGGCCAACGTCCTGACTTTC
>TRBD1|-|TRBV9|TRBJ2-5
CASSVGQGAGETQYF
TGTGCCAGCAGCGTCGGACAGGGGGCAGGAGAGACCCAGTACTTC
>-|-|TRBV2|TRBJ1-1
CASSEAANTEAFF
TGTGCCAGCAGTGAAGCAGCGAACACTGAAGCTTTCTTT
>-|-|TRBV3-1/TRBV3-2|TRBJ2-1
CASSQGKAIEQFF
TGTGCCAGCAGCCAGGGTAAGGCCATTGAGCAGTTCTTC
>-|-|TRBV7-8|TRBJ2-2
CASSPRVGSNTGELFF
TGTGCCAGCAGCCCCAGAGTAGGTTCGAACACCGGGGAGCTGTTTTTT
>TRBD1|-|TRBV5-6|TRBJ2-6
CASSLGQGAAGANVLTF
TGTGCCAGCAGCTTGGGACAGGGGGCCGCTGGGGCCAACGTCCTGACTTTC
>-|-|TRBV5-6|TRBJ1-1
CASSLFGGGLYTEAFF
TGTGCCAGCAGTTTATTCGGGGGGGGGTTGTACACTGAAGCTTTCTTT
>TRBD2|-|TRBV15|TRBJ2-2
CATGRGAGEELFF
TGTGCCACCGGGCGGGGGGCTGGCGAGGAGCTGTTTTTT
>-|-|TRBV3-1/TRBV3-2|TRBJ2-1
CASSQRGPTQQFF
TGTGCCAGCAGCCAACGGGGACCCACGCAGCAGTTCTTC
>-|-|TRBV30|TRBJ1-5
CAWSGQGAQPQHF
TGTGCCTGGAGTGGTCAGGGAGCCCAGCCCCAGCATTTT
>TRBD2|-|TRBV6-5|TRBJ2-1
CASSGLGGAYNEQFF
TGTGCCAGCAGCGGCCTCGGGGGGGCGTACAATGAGCAGTTCTTC
>-|-|TRBV7-3|TRBJ2-5
CASSPVGLKEETQYF
TGTGCCAGCTCCCCCGTGGGGCTTAAGGAAGAGACCCAGTACTTC
>-|-|TRBV7-8|TRBJ1-2
CASRAPTSNYGYTF
TGTGCCAGCAGGGCCCCTACGTCTAACTATGGCTACACCTTC
>-|-|TRBV10-1|TRBJ2-3
CASSEGMGSTDTQYF
TGCGCCAGCAGTGAAGGGATGGGCAGCACAGATACGCAGTATTTT
>TRBD1|-|TRBV28|TRBJ1-2
CASSWDSENGYTF
TGTGCCAGCAGTTGGGACAGCGAAAATGGCTACACCTTC
>TRBD1|-|TRBV5-1|TRBJ2-2
CASSFGTDTGELFF
TGCGCCAGCAGCTTCGGGACAGACACCGGGGAGCTGTTTTTT
>-|-|TRBV4-1|TRBJ1-2
CASGLQRDYGYTF
TGCGCCAGCGGACTTCAGCGGGACTATGGCTACACCTTC
>-|-|TRBV12-5|TRBJ1-3
CASSLYSGNTIYF
TGTGCTAGCTCACTGTACTCTGGAAACACCATATATTTT
>-|-|TRBV24-1|TRBJ2-3
CATSDLNSAADTQYF
TGTGCCACCAGTGATTTGAATAGCGCGGCAGATACGCAGTATTTT
>-|-|TRBV28|TRBJ1-5
CASSIISSNQPQHF
TGTGCCAGCAGCATCATTAGTAGCAATCAGCCCCAGCATTTT
>-|-|TRBV9|TRBJ2-1
CASSVESWGNNEQFF
TGTGCCAGCAGCGTAGAGAGTTGGGGAAACAATGAGCAGTTCTTC
>-|-|TRBV24-1|TRBJ1-2
CATSDARENGYTF
TGTGCCACCAGTGACGCCAGGGAAAATGGCTACACCTTC
>-|-|TRBV20-1|TRBJ1-1
CSAGRVTEAFF
TGCAGTGCTGGTAGGGTCACTGAAGCTTTCTTT
>TRBD2|-|TRBV5-1|TRBJ2-3
CASSLELAGKDTQYF
TGCGCCAGCAGCTTGGAACTAGCGGGGAAAGATACGCAGTATTTT
>-|-|TRBV2|TRBJ2-5
CASSGPSSETQYF
TGTGCCAGCAGTGGCCCCTCGAGTGAGACCCAGTACTTC
>-|-|TRBV2|TRBJ1-5
CASSNQGRGRYSNQPQHF
TGTGCCAGCAGTAATCAGGGGAGGGGTAGGTATAGCAATCAGCCCCAGCATTTT
>-|-|TRBV2|TRBJ1-2
CASSEGQGSGYTF
TGTGCCAGCAGTGAAGGGCAGGGAAGCGGCTACACCTTC
>-|-|TRBV10-3|TRBJ2-3
CAISEYTDTQYF
TGTGCCATCAGTGAATACACAGATACGCAGTATTTT
>-|few|TRBV3-1/TRBV3-2|TRBJ1-1
CASSQGTVNTEAFF
TGTGCCAGCAGCCAAGGTACGGTGAACACTGAAGCTTTCTTT
>TRBD2|-|TRBV5-6|TRBJ2-1
CASSFTSGGSYNEQFF
TGTGCCAGCAGCTTTACGAGCGGGGGGTCCTACAATGAGCAGTTCTTC
>TRBD2|-|TRBV3-1/TRBV3-2|TRBJ2-2
CASSQEGLAGGGTGELFF
TGTGCCAGCAGCCAAGAAGGACTAGCGGGGGGTGGCACCGGGGAGCTGTTTTTT
>-|-|TRBV24-1|TRBJ1-3
CATSDRVNTIYF
TGTGCCACCAGTGACCGGGTAAACACCATATATTTT
>-|-|TRBV7-2|TRBJ2-3
CASSPNTDTQYF
TGTGCCAGCAGCCCCAACACAGATACGCAGTATTTT
>-|-|TRBV29-1|TRBJ2-1
CSVRAGRLNEQFF
TGCAGCGTTCGGGCAGGCAGGTTAAATGAGCAGTTCTTC
>TRBD1|-|TRBV6-5|TRBJ1-5
CASSPQGGSQPQHF
TGTGCCAGCAGTCCACAGGGGGGTAGTCAGCCCCAGCATTTT
>-|-|TRBV5-8|TRBJ2-1
CASSLTRNEQFF
TGTGCCAGCAGCTTGACCCGGAATGAGCAGTTCTTC
>-|-|TRBV6-5|TRBJ2-6
CAVTRGTGANVLTF
TGTGCCGTAACCCGGGGAACCGGGGCCAACGTCCTGACTTTC
>-|-|TRBV6-5|TRBJ2-1
CASNRGSEQFF
TGTGCCAGCAATAGGGGGAGTGAGCAGTTCTTC
>-|-|TRBV29-1|TRBJ1-6
CSVKQGAEGSPLHF
TGCAGCGTAAAACAGGGCGCGGAAGGGTCACCCCTCCACTTT
>-|-|TRBV2|TRBJ2-3
CASIKNRGGRTDTQYF
TGTGCCAGCATAAAAAACAGGGGGGGACGCACAGATACGCAGTATTTT
>-|-|TRBV5-1|TRBJ1-2
CASSLGGGLYGYTF
TGCGCCAGCAGCTTGGGGGGCGGACTGTATGGCTACACCTTC
>-|-|TRBV6-1|TRBJ1-2
CASSEGGPNYGYTF
TGTGCCAGCAGTGAGGGGGGCCCTAACTATGGCTACACCTTC
>-|few|TRBV7-3|TRBJ1-2
CASSLEVGGGYTF
TGTGCCAGCAGCTTAGAAGTGGGAGGGGGCTACACCTTC
>-|few|TRBV7-2|TRBJ1-2
CASSLLYGYTF
TGTGCCAGCAGCTTACTATATGGCTACACCTTC
>-|-|TRBV5-6|TRBJ2-1
CASSFRGGSYNEQFF
TGTGCCAGCAGCTTCAGGGGAGGTTCCTACAATGAGCAGTTCTTC
>TRBD1|-|TRBV9|TRBJ2-1
CASSVVGQGVDEQFF
TGTGCCAGCAGCGTAGTGGGACAGGGAGTCGATGAGCAGTTCTTC
>-|-|TRBV7-2|TRBJ1-1
CASSLRENTEAFF
TGTGCCAGCAGCTTACGCGAGAACACTGAAGCTTTCTTT
>TRBD1|-|TRBV5-1|TRBJ1-1
CASSLDGTANTEAFF
TGCGCCAGCAGCTTGGATGGGACAGCGAACACTGAAGCTTTCTTT